Below are 23 T cell receptor beta chains sequenced from a single sample in a study of OX40 agonist ivuxolimab in advanced cancers. Profiled with immunoSEQ multiplex PCR; TCRdb holds only in-frame clones, not every one. The sample consists of about 49,000 clones, over 60% of them appearing once. The source material was CD4+ or CD8+ T cells sorted from blood, sampled in a trial of the OX40 agonist ivuxolimab. The source is an adult with an advanced solid tumor such as melanoma, head and neck, liver or kidney cancer.

This clone was found once. The rearrangement links TRBV2 to TRBJ2-5, with D uncertain. TRBJ2-7 explains the end of the DNA better; the J call may be wrong. CDR3 length: 13 amino acids. Germline CDR1 and CDR2: SNHLY and FYNNEI. In DNA, the CDR3 is TGTGCCAGCTGCGGTGGAATTGACTACGAGCAGTACTTC. Translated, it gives CASCGGIDYEQYF.

The rearrangement links TRBV11-2 to TRBJ1-1; no clear D gene. V lost 1 base and J lost 4, with 4 bases in between. Germline CDR1 is SGHAT and CDR2 is FQNNGV. This CDR3 contains 12 residues. DNA of the CDR3: TGTGCCAGCAGCTTAGCCGGCACTGAAGCTTTCTTT. Amino acids: CASSLAGTEAFF.

This clone was counted a few times. The gene calls are TRBV4-1 and TRBJ1-5; 8 nucleotides align to TRBD1. Germline assignment: CDR1 MGHRA and CDR2 YSYEKL. V shed 4 bases, J shed 7 bases, and the junction held 6 bases outside the gene matches. CDR3 length: 14 residues. The CDR3: CASSPRTGQQPQHF. Here the CDR3 DNA reads TGCGCCAGCAGCCCACGGACAGGGCAACAGCCCCAGCATTTT.

This clone was found once. The chain links TRBV6-6 to TRBJ2-5; maybe TRBD2 (6 bases). Deletions cut 7 bases from V and 1 base from J, with 16 bases between. CDR3 length equals 15 residues. CDR1 and CDR2 (germline): MNHNY, SVGAGI (reference sequence). CDR3 DNA: TGTGCCAGCACTCCCCCGCTAGCGCCCCAAGAGACCCAGTACTTC. It is translated as CASTPPLAPQETQYF.

The chain joins TRBV19 to TRBJ2-3; no firm D call. Looked up from germline, CDR1 is LNHDA and CDR2 is SQIVND (reference sequence). The germline V and J ends were trimmed by 3 bases and 0 bases, with 7 bases remaining between them. The length of the CDR3 is 14 residues. The DNA of the CDR3 is TGTGCCAGTAGTATGGGGTGGAGCACAGATACGCAGTATTTT. Translated: CASSMGWSTDTQYF.

The chain employs TRBV6-5 and TRBJ2-5, with TRBD1 as a possible D gene (6 bases). Trimming pared 3 bases from V and 4 bases from J, leaving 12 bases between. Germline assignment: CDR1 MNHEY and CDR2 SVGAGI. The CDR3 runs 14 residues. The chain's CDR3 is CASSYFRGGETQYF. CDR3 sequence (DNA): TGTGCCAGCAGTTATTTCAGGGGCGGAGAGACCCAGTACTTC.

This chain connects TRBV29-1 to TRBJ1-4; D is undetermined. The germline V gene has CDR1 SQVTM and CDR2 ANQGSEA. The CDR3 is 11 residues long. V lost 4 bases and J 8 bases, leaving 8 bases between the germline ends. CDR3 sequence reads: CSVVGIEKLFF. The DNA for the CDR3 is TGCAGCGTTGTAGGGATAGAAAAACTGTTTTTT.

The chain couples TRBV5-6 to TRBJ2-7; possibly TRBD1 for D (6 bases). Germline V lookup: CDR1 SGHDT, CDR2 YYEEEE. Trimming stripped 2 bases from V and 5 bases from J, with 14 bases between. The CDR3 loop spans 14 amino acids. This CDR3 reads CASSFRDIPDEQYF. The CDR3 region has the DNA TGTGCCAGCAGCTTTCGGGACATACCTGACGAGCAGTACTTC.

The V call is TRBV5-1, the J call TRBJ1-3; D is uncertain. With 6 bases removed from V and 11 bases from J, the gap between germline ends came to 24 bases. In germline, CDR1 is SGHRS, CDR2 YFSETQ. The CDR3 is 15 amino acids. CDR3: CASTVDNPAATAIYF. Here the CDR3 DNA reads TGCGCCAGCACGGTAGACAATCCCGCCGCGACTGCCATATATTTT.

The chain links TRBV12-5 to TRBJ1-5; 8 bases align to TRBD1. J was trimmed by 3 bases and V by 5 bases; bases with no gene match: 6. Germline V gene sequence: CDR1 LGHNT, CDR2 FRNRAP. The CDR3 covers 15 residues. CDR3 sequence reads: CASGPTTGANQPQHF. The CDR3 DNA is TGTGCTAGTGGTCCCACGACAGGGGCCAATCAGCCCCAGCATTTT.

The chain couples TRBV6-5 to TRBJ1-4, with D unclear. Germline V gene data show CDR1 as MNHEY and CDR2 as SVGAGI. This CDR3 spans 15 amino acids. The V gene lost 6 bases and the J gene lost 0 bases, with 11 bases spanning the gap. The CDR3 DNA is TGTGCCAGCAGCCGAGACTATTCAACTAATGAAAAACTGTTTTTT. Its protein product is CASSRDYSTNEKLFF.

This clone was found a few times. CDR3 bases: TGTGCCAGCTCAGGAGACTCAACTAATGAAAAACTGTTTTTT. This gives the protein CASSGDSTNEKLFF. The chain has TRBV18 and TRBJ1-4, with unresolved D. Deletions cut 5 bases from V and 0 bases from J, with 7 bases between. The germline gives CDR1 KGHSH, CDR2 LQKENI. This CDR3 is built from 14 residues.

The chain combines TRBV27 with TRBJ1-5; D might be TRBD1 (5 bases). Germline V gene data show CDR1 as MNHEY and CDR2 as SMNVEV (reference sequence). This CDR3 is built from 14 residues. Trimming pared 6 bases from V and 3 bases from J, leaving 12 bases between. The CDR3 nucleotides read TGTGCCAGCAGCACGGGACGGCCCAATCAGCCCCAGCATTTT. This translates into CASSTGRPNQPQHF.

V gene TRBV28 combines with J gene TRBJ2-7; D unclear. Deletions cut 6 bases from V and 0 bases from J, with 12 bases between. The CDR3 runs 14 residues. The germline V gene encodes CDR1 MDHEN and CDR2 SYDVKM. CDR3 amino acids: CASRRYDRSYEQYF. CDR3 DNA sequence: TGTGCCAGCAGACGTTACGACCGCTCCTACGAGCAGTACTTC.

The rearrangement joins TRBV9 to TRBJ2-1; 9 nucleotides line up with TRBD2. This CDR3 contains 15 residues. Germline CDR1 reads SGDLS; CDR2 reads YYNGEE. Trimming at V came to 3 bases and at J to 0 bases, leaving 1 base not matched to a gene. The CDR3 spells CASSDSGSSYNEQFF. The CDR3 DNA reads as TGTGCCAGCAGCGATAGCGGGAGCTCCTACAATGAGCAGTTCTTC.

The J gene is TRBJ2-1, the V gene TRBV14; TRBD2 agrees at 8 bases. V shed 4 bases and J 5 bases; nucleotides not matched to a gene: 4. Germline lookup yields CDR1 SGHDN and CDR2 FVKESK. The CDR3 runs 14 residues. The CDR3 region is CASSPGLENNEQFF. CDR3 DNA sequence: TGTGCCAGCAGCCCGGGACTAGAAAACAATGAGCAGTTCTTC.

This clone was picked up a small number of times. This chain's CDR3 is CASSFPVGGEGYNEQFF. Here the CDR3 DNA reads TGTGCCAGCAGCTTCCCCGTCGGGGGGGAGGGGTACAATGAGCAGTTCTTC. The chain employs TRBV7-9 and TRBJ2-1, with TRBD2 identical over 8 bases. The CDR3 is 17 residues long. The germline gives CDR1 SEHNR, CDR2 FQNEAQ (reference sequence). Trimming cost V 3 bases and J 4 bases; bases outside gene matches: 11.

The chain couples TRBV5-1 to TRBJ2-1; the match to TRBD2 covers 10 bases. Germline V gene data show CDR1 as SGHRS and CDR2 as YFSETQ. With 1 base clipped from V and 3 bases from J, the junction kept 1 base outside the gene matches. The CDR3 totals 15 residues. The CDR3 sequence is CASSLTSGVYNEQFF. CDR3 DNA: TGCGCCAGCAGCTTGACTAGCGGGGTCTACAATGAGCAGTTCTTC.

Notes on this clone: Other DNA sequences in this sample translate to the same CDR3. The rearrangement uses TRBV30 and TRBJ1-1; 7 bases fit TRBD1. Trimming cost V 5 bases and J 5 bases; bases outside gene matches: 5. Germline lookup yields CDR1 GTSNPN and CDR2 SVGIG (reference sequence). The CDR3 totals 12 residues. The CDR3 DNA reads TGTGCCTGGGGTCAGGGGGGGACTGAAGCTTTCTTT. Amino acid sequence: CAWGQGGTEAFF.

The chain has TRBV19 and TRBJ2-7, with D perhaps matching TRBD1 or TRBD2 (5 bases each). CDR3 size: 14 residues. Trimming took 3 bases from V and 1 from J, leaving 10 bases between them. Germline V CDR1 and CDR2: LNHDA, SQIVND (reference sequence). The CDR3 loop is CASSIGGESYEQYF. CDR3 DNA sequence: TGTGCCAGTAGTATTGGGGGAGAGTCCTACGAGCAGTACTTC.

V usage is TRBV6-5 and J usage is TRBJ1-5; maybe TRBD1 (5 bases). V lost 8 bases, J lost 4 bases, and 12 bases lay in between. The CDR3 contains 13 residues. CDR1 and CDR2 from the germline V gene are MNHEY and SVGAGI. The CDR3: CASWDQGNQPQHF. Here the CDR3 DNA reads TGTGCCAGCTGGGACCAAGGGAATCAGCCCCAGCATTTT.

V usage is TRBV19 and J usage is TRBJ2-1; D may be TRBD2 (6 bases). The V and J ends lost 5 bases and 1 base respectively, with 21 bases between them. The CDR3 totals 18 residues. The V gene's germline CDR1 is LNHDA and CDR2 SQIVND (reference sequence). CDR3 DNA sequence: TGTGCCAGTAGTCCCAAACCGGGAGCTACCGTATCCTACAATGAGCAGTTCTTC. Its translation: CASSPKPGATVSYNEQFF.

The chain has TRBV7-2 and TRBJ2-1; 13 nucleotides line up with TRBD2. The V gene's germline CDR1 is SGHTA and CDR2 FQGNSA. The CDR3 runs 15 residues. V lost 1 base and J lost 6; bases outside the gene matches: 0. CDR3 nucleotide sequence: TGTGCCAGCAGCTTAGGACTAGCGGGAGGCAATGAGCAGTTCTTC. It specifies CASSLGLAGGNEQFF.